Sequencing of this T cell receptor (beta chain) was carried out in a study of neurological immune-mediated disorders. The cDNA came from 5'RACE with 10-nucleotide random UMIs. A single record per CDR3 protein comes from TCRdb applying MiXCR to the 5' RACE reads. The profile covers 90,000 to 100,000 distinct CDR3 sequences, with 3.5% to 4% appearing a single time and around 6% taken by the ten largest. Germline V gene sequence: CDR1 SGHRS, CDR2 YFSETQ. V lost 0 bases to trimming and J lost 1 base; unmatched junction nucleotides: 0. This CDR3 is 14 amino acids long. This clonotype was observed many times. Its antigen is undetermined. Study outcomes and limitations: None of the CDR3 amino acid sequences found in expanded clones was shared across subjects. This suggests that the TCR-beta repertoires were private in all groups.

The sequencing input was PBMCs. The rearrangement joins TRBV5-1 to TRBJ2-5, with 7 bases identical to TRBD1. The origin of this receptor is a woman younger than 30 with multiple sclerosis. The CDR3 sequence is CASSLGDSQETQYF. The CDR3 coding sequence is TGCGCCAGCAGCTTGGGGGACAGCCAAGAGACCCAGTACTTC.